This T cell receptor beta chain was captured in a study of T cell responses to AZD1222 COVID-19 vaccine. Study results and limitations: The study found vaccine-associated CD4 TCRs spanning spike, dominant at 160-218 and 743-854.

Method: immunoSEQ multiplex PCR; TCRdb's copy keeps in-frame clones and lacks some. The sample holds over 130,000 clones; 80% to 95% are singletons and the top ten take less than 3.5%. Turning to this clone: Its antigen is still unknown. The sample carries other DNA sequences with the same CDR3.

The trim removed 0 bases at V and 4 bases at J, leaving 0 bases unmatched. The germline gives CDR1 GTSNPN, CDR2 SVGIG (reference sequence). This CDR3 has 14 residues. The sequencing here drew on peripheral blood, taken 28 days after the second AZD1222 dose. The TCR sequence derives from an adult who received the AZD1222 COVID-19 vaccine. The rearrangement uses TRBV30 and TRBJ1-5, with 10 bases identical to TRBD1. The CDR3 bases are TGTGCCTGGAGTGTGGACAGGGGGAATCAGCCCCAGCATTTT. Its protein is CAWSVDRGNQPQHF. Looking up the rest from reference TRBV30 and TRBJ1-5 gives the full variable domain: SQTIHQWPATLVQPVGSPLSLECTVEGTSNPNLYWYRQAAGRGLQLLFYSVGIGQISSEVPQNLSASRPQDRQFILSSKKLLLSDSGFYLCAWSVDRGNQPQHFGDGTRLSIL.